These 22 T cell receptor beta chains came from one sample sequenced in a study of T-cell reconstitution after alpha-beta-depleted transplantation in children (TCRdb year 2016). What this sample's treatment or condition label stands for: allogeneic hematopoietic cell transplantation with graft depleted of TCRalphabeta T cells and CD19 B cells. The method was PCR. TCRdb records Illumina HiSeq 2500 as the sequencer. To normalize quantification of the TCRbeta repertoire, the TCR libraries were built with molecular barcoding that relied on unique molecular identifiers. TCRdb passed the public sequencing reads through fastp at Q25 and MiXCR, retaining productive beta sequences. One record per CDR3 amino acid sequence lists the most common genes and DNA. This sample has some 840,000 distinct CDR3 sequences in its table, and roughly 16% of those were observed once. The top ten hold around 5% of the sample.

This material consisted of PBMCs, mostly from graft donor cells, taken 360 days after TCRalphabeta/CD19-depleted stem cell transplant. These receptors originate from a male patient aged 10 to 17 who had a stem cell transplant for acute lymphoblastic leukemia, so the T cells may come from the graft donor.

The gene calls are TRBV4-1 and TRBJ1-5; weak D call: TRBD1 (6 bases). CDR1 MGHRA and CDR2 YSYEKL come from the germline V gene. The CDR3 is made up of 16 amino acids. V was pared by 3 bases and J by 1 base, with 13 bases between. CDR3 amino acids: CASSQAGDGSNQPQHF. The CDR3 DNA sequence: TGCGCCAGCAGCCAGGCAGGGGATGGGAGCAATCAGCCCCAGCATTTT.

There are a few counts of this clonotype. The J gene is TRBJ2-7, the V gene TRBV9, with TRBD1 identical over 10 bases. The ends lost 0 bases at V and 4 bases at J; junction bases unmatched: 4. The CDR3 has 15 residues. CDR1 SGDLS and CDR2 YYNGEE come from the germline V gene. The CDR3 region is CASSVEGQGIYEQYF. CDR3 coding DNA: TGTGCCAGCAGCGTAGAGGGACAGGGGATATACGAGCAGTACTTC. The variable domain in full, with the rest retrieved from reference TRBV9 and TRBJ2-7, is DSGVTQTPKHLITATGQRVTLRCSPRSGDLSVYWYQQSLDQGLQFLIQYYNGEERAKGNILERFSAQQFPDLHSELNLSSLELGDSALYFCASSVEGQGIYEQYFGPGTRLTVT.

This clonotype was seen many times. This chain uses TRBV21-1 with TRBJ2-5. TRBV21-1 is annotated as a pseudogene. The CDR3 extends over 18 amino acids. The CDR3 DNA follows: TGTGCCAGCAGCAAAGGCATGTGGGGAAAACCAGTCCAAGAGACCCAGTACTTC. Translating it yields CASSKGMWGKPVQETQYF.

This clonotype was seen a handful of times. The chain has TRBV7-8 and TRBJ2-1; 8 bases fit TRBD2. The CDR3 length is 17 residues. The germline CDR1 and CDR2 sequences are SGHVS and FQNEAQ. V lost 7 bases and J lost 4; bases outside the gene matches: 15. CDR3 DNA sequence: TGTGCCAGCACCCTACTAGCGGCGCGAGATCTATACAATGAGCAGTTCTTC. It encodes CASTLLAARDLYNEQFF.

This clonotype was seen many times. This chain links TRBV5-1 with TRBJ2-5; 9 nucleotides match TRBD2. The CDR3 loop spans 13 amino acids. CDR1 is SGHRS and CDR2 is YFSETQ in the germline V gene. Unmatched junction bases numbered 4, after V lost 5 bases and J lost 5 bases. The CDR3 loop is CASRAGGRETQYF. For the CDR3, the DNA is TGCGCCAGCAGAGCGGGAGGTCGGGAGACCCAGTACTTC.

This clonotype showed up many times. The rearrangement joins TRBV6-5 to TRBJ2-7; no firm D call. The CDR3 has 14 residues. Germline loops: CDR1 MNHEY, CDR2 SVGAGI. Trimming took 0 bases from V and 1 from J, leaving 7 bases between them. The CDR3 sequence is CASSYSAGSYEQYF. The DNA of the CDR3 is TGTGCCAGCAGTTACTCTGCAGGATCCTACGAGCAGTACTTC.

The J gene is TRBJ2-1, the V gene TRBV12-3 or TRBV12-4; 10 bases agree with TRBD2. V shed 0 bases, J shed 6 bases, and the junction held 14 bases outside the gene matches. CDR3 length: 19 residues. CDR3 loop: CASSLALIRLAGVGNEQFF. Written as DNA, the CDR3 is TGTGCCAGCAGTTTAGCGCTCATTCGGCTAGCGGGAGTGGGCAATGAGCAGTTCTTC.

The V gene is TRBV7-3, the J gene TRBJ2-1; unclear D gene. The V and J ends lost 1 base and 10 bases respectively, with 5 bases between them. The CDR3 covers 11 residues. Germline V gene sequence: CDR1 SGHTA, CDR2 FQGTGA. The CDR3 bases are TGTGCCAGCAGCTTAAAGGGAGAGCAGTTCTTC. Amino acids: CASSLKGEQFF.

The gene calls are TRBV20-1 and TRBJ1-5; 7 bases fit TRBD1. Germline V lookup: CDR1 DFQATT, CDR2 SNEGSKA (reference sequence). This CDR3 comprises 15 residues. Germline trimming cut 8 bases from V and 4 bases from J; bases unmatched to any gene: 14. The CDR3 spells CSTVYRQGRNQPQHF. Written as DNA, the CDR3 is TGCAGTACCGTCTATCGACAGGGAAGAAATCAGCCCCAGCATTTT.

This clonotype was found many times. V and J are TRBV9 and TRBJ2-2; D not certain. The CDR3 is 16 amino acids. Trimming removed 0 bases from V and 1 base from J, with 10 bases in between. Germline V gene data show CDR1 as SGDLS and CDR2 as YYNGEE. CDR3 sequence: CASSVGGGLNTGELFF. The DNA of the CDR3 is TGTGCCAGCAGCGTAGGCGGCGGTCTGAACACCGGGGAGCTGTTTTTT. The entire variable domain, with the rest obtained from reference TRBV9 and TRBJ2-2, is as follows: DSGVTQTPKHLITATGQRVTLRCSPRSGDLSVYWYQQSLDQGLQFLIQYYNGEERAKGNILERFSAQQFPDLHSELNLSSLELGDSALYFCASSVGGGLNTGELFFGEGSRLTVL.

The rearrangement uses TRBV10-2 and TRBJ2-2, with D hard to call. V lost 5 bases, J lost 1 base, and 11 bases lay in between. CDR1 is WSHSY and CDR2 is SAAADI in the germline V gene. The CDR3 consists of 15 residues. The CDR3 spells CASSKSEWNTGELFF. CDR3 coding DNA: TGCGCCAGCAGTAAGAGCGAGTGGAACACCGGGGAGCTGTTTTTT.

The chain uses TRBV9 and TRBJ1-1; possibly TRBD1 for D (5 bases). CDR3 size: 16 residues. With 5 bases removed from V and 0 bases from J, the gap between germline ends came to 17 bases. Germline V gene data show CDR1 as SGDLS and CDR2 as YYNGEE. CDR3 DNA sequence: TGTGCCAGCAGACCCATAAGGGGCGAGGTGAACACTGAAGCTTTCTTT. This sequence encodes CASRPIRGEVNTEAFF. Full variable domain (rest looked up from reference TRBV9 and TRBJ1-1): DSGVTQTPKHLITATGQRVTLRCSPRSGDLSVYWYQQSLDQGLQFLIQYYNGEERAKGNILERFSAQQFPDLHSELNLSSLELGDSALYFCASRPIRGEVNTEAFFGQGTRLTVV.

CDR3: CASSLHQIPLNTDTQYF. As DNA, the CDR3 is TGTGCCAGCAGCCTACACCAGATTCCCCTGAACACAGATACGCAGTATTTT. The chain links TRBV7-2 to TRBJ2-3; no clear D. CDR1 is SGHTA and CDR2 is FQGNSA in the germline V gene. Trimming removed 5 bases from V and 2 bases from J, with 20 bases in between. The CDR3 runs 17 residues.

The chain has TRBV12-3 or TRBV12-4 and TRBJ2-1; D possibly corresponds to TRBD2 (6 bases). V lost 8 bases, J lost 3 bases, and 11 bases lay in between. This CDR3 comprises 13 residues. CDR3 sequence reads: CASWGLRYNEQFF. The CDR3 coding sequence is TGTGCCAGCTGGGGACTTCGCTACAATGAGCAGTTCTTC.

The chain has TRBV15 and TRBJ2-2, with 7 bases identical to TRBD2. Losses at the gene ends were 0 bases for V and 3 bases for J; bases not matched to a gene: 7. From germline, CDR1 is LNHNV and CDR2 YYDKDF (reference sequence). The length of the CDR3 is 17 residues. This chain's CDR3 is CATSRDWGGRDTGELFF. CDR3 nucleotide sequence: TGTGCCACCAGCAGAGATTGGGGGGGTAGGGACACCGGGGAGCTGTTTTTT.

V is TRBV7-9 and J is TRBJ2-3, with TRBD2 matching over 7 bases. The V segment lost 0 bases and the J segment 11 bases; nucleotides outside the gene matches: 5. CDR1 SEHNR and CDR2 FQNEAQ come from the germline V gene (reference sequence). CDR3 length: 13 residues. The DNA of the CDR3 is TGTGCCAGCAGCTTAGCGGGGGGGTATCTGCAGTATTTT. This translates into CASSLAGGYLQYF.

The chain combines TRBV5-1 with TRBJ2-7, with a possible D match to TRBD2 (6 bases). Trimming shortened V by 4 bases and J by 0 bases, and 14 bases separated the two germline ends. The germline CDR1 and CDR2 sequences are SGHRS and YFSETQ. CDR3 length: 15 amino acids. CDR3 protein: CASSAGTSSSYEQYF. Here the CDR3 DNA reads TGCGCCAGCAGCGCAGGGACTTCTAGCTCCTACGAGCAGTACTTC.

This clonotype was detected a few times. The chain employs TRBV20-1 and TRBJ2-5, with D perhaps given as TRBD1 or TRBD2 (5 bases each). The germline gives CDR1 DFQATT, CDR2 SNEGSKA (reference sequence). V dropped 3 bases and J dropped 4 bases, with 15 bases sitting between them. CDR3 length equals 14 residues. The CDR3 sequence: CSASRDLRGETQYF. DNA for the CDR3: TGCAGTGCTAGCCGGGACCTGCGCGGAGAGACCCAGTACTTC.

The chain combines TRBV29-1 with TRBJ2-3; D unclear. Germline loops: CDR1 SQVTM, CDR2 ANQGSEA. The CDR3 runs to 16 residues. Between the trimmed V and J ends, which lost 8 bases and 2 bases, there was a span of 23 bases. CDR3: CSSGLGWAGHTDTQYF. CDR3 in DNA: TGCAGCTCTGGCCTAGGTTGGGCAGGCCACACAGATACGCAGTATTTT.

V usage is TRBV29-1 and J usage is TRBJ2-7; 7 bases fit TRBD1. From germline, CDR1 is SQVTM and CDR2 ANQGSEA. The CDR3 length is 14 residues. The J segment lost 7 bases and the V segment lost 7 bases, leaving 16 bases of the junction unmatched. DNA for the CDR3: TGCAGCGCAGGAAGATGGGACAGAGACTGGGAGCAGTACTTC. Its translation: CSAGRWDRDWEQYF.

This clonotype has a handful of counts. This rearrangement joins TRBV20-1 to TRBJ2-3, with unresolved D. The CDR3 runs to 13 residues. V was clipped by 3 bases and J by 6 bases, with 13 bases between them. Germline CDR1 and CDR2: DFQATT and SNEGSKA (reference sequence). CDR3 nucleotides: TGCAGTGCTAGGGGGTGGCGTGAGGATACGCAGTATTTT. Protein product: CSARGWREDTQYF.

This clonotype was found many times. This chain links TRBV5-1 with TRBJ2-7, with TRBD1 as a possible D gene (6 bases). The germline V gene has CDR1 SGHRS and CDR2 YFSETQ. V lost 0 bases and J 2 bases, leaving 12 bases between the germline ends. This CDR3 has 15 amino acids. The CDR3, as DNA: TGCGCCAGCAGCTTGGGGGCAGGGGATCCCTACGAGCAGTACTTC. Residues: CASSLGAGDPYEQYF. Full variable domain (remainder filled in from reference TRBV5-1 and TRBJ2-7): KAGVTQTPRYLIKTRGQQVTLSCSPISGHRSVSWYQQTPGQGLQFLFEYFSETQRNKGNFPGRFSGRQFSNSRSEMNVSTLELGDSALYLCASSLGAGDPYEQYFGPGTRLTVT.